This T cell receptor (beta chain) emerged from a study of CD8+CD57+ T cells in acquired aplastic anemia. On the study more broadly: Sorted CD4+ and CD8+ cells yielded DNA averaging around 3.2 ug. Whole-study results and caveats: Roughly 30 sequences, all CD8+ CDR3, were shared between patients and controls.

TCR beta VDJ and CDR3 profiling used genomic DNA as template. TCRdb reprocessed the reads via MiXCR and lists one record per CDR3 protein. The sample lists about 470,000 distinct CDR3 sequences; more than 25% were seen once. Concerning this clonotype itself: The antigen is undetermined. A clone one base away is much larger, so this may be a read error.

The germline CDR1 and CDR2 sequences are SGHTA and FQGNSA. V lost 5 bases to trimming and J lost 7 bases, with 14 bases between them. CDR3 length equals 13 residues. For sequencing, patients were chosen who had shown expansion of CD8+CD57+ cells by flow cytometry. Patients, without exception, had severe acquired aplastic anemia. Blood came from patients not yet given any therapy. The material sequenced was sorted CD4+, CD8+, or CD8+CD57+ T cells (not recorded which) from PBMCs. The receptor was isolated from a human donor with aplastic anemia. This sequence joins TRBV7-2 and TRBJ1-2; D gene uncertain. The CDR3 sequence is CASSGVTAGGYTF. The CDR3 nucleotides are TGTGCCAGCAGCGGGGTAACTGCTGGTGGCTACACCTTC.